Each of the 28 T cell receptor beta chains below was sequenced from the same sample in a study of blood T cell repertoires in COVID-19. Here immunoSEQ multiplex PCR was the method, and the copy in TCRdb shows in-frame clones only, minus some. The data contain tens of thousands of clones, approximately 92% of them singletons. Sample: peripheral blood. These receptors were taken from a man aged 50 to 59 with active COVID-19.

The rearrangement links TRBV7-2 to TRBJ2-3; D gene uncertain. V was clipped by 6 bases and J by 5 bases, with 9 bases between them. CDR3 length: 12 residues. The germline gives CDR1 SGHTA, CDR2 FQGNSA. The CDR3 DNA sequence: TGTGCCAGCAGTCATTACGGAGATACGCAGTATTTT. Encoded protein: CASSHYGDTQYF.

J is TRBJ2-5 and V is TRBV7-7; 9 nucleotides line up with TRBD1. J was trimmed by 5 bases and V by 5 bases; bases with no gene match: 9. From germline, CDR1 is SSHAT and CDR2 FNYEAQ (reference sequence). The length of the CDR3 is 15 residues. CDR3 residues: CASSPVDRGLETQYF. CDR3 in DNA: TGTGCCAGCAGCCCGGTGGACAGGGGATTGGAGACCCAGTACTTC. Based on the CDR3 plus reference TRBV7-7 and TRBJ2-5, the full variable domain is GAGVSQSPRYKVTKRGQDVTLRCDPISSHATLYWYQQALGQGPEFLTYFNYEAQPDKSGLPSDRFSAERPEGSISTLTIQRTEQRDSAMYRCASSPVDRGLETQYFGPGTRLLVL.

The chain employs TRBV5-6 and TRBJ2-7, with 7 bases lining up with TRBD2. Trimming at V came to 4 bases and at J to 5 bases, leaving 12 bases not matched to a gene. Germline V gives CDR1 SGHDT, CDR2 YYEEEE. The CDR3 is made up of 15 amino acids. The CDR3 DNA reads TGTGCCAGCAGCCCGGGGACGGGTGCGGGAGACGAGCAGTACTTC. It translates to CASSPGTGAGDEQYF.

The V gene is TRBV5-5, the J gene TRBJ2-7; TRBD1 agrees at 7 bases. CDR3 length equals 15 residues. The germline gives CDR1 SGHKS, CDR2 YYEKEE (reference sequence). Trimming at V came to 2 bases and at J to 3 bases, leaving 8 bases not matched to a gene. This CDR3 reads CASSFAGQVNYEQYF. The CDR3 bases are TGTGCCAGCAGCTTCGCCGGACAGGTAAACTACGAGCAGTACTTC. Together with reference TRBV5-5 and TRBJ2-7, the CDR3 gives the full variable domain: DAGVTQSPTHLIKTRGQQVTLRCSPISGHKSVSWYQQVLGQGPQFIFQYYEKEERGRGNFPDRFSARQFPNYSSELNVNALLLGDSALYLCASSFAGQVNYEQYFGPGTRLTVT.

The rearrangement joins TRBV7-9 to TRBJ1-5; no clear D gene. Germline-derived CDR1 and CDR2 are SEHNR and FQNEAQ (reference sequence). The CDR3 runs 14 residues. V was shortened by 3 bases and J by 0 bases, with 6 bases between the two germline ends. CDR3 nucleotide sequence: TGTGCCAGCAGCTTCGGGGATAGCAATCAGCCCCAGCATTTT. Encoded protein: CASSFGDSNQPQHF. The whole variable domain, filled in from reference TRBV7-9 and TRBJ1-5, reads DTGVSQNPRHKITKRGQNVTFRCDPISEHNRLYWYRQTLGQGPEFLTYFQNEAQLEKSRLLSDRFSAERPKGSFSTLEIQRTEQGDSAMYLCASSFGDSNQPQHFGDGTRLSIL.

The chain couples TRBV30 to TRBJ1-6, with D hard to call. The CDR3 extends over 14 amino acids. In germline, CDR1 is GTSNPN, CDR2 SVGIG (reference sequence). Trimming left V 4 bases short and J 3 bases short, with 10 bases between. The CDR3: CAWTRGSYNSPLHF. The CDR3 region has the DNA TGTGCCTGGACGCGCGGGAGCTATAATTCACCCCTCCACTTT.

The rearrangement uses TRBV6-5 and TRBJ1-4; tentatively, D is TRBD1 (6 bases). The CDR3 length is 13 residues. The V end was cut by 8 bases, the J end by 4 bases, with 11 bases between. CDR1 and CDR2 (germline): MNHEY, SVGAGI. Written as DNA, the CDR3 is TGTGCCAGCTCGGGGACAATTAATGAAAAACTGTTTTTT. Amino acids: CASSGTINEKLFF.

V and J are TRBV5-1 and TRBJ2-5; D is unresolved. V was trimmed by 3 bases and J by 1 base, leaving 4 bases between them. The CDR3 spans 12 residues. CDR1 and CDR2 from the germline V gene are SGHRS and YFSETQ. CDR3 in amino acids: CASSSSQETQYF. The CDR3 bases are TGCGCCAGCAGCTCCTCCCAAGAGACCCAGTACTTC.

The gene calls are TRBV29-1 and TRBJ1-3; 9 bases align to TRBD1. The CDR3 is made up of 15 amino acids. With V trimmed by 2 bases and J by 4 bases, 6 bases remained unmatched. Germline V CDR1 and CDR2: SQVTM, ANQGSEA. CDR3 residues: CSVERTGARGNTIYF. The DNA of the CDR3 is TGCAGCGTTGAACGGACAGGGGCCAGGGGAAACACCATATATTTT.

CDR3 region: CASSPKQGANYEQYF. CDR3 in DNA: TGTGCCAGCTCACCAAAACAGGGGGCGAACTACGAGCAGTACTTC. V gene TRBV18 combines with J gene TRBJ2-7, with 9 bases matching TRBD1. The CDR3 is 15 residues long. Germline V CDR1 and CDR2: KGHSH, LQKENI. The V segment lost 2 bases and the J segment 3 bases; nucleotides outside the gene matches: 5.

This chain joins TRBV3-1 (or the pseudogene TRBV3-2) and TRBJ2-5, with TRBD2 matching over 14 bases. CDR3 length: 17 amino acids. The germline gives CDR1 LGHDT, CDR2 YNNKEL (reference sequence). J gave up 4 bases and V 6 bases, and 10 bases lay outside the gene matches. For the CDR3, the DNA is TGTGCCAGCAGAAGGACTAGCGGGGGGAAGCTTGGAGAGACCCAGTACTTC. Amino acids: CASRRTSGGKLGETQYF.

The V and J genes are TRBV7-9 and TRBJ1-5, with 8 bases lining up with TRBD1. Germline assignment: CDR1 SEHNR and CDR2 FQNEAQ (reference sequence). V lost 4 bases to trimming and J lost 4 bases; unmatched junction nucleotides: 6. The CDR3 is 15 residues long. The CDR3, as DNA: TGTGCCAGCAGCTCAGACAGGGGAAGTAATCAGCCCCAGCATTTT. This sequence encodes CASSSDRGSNQPQHF.

The chain combines TRBV11-2 with TRBJ2-7; D is possibly TRBD2 (6 bases). With 1 base removed from V and 2 bases from J, the gap between germline ends came to 12 bases. Germline lookup yields CDR1 SGHAT and CDR2 FQNNGV. The length of the CDR3 is 15 residues. The CDR3, as DNA: TGTGCCAGCAGCTTAGGTTGGGACTCAACCTACGAGCAGTACTTC. Amino acid sequence: CASSLGWDSTYEQYF.

V is TRBV7-2 and J is TRBJ2-7; 10 bases are a match to TRBD1. The V gene end was trimmed by 4 bases and the J gene end by 2 bases; junction bases not matched to a gene: 8. Germline V gives CDR1 SGHTA, CDR2 FQGNSA. The CDR3 has 16 residues. The CDR3 coding sequence is TGTGCCAGCAGCTCAAGACCGGGACAGGGGACCTACGAGCAGTACTTC. Residues: CASSSRPGQGTYEQYF.

The chain joins TRBV30 to TRBJ1-1; maybe TRBD1 (6 bases). Germline V gene data show CDR1 as GTSNPN and CDR2 as SVGIG (reference sequence). Deletions cut 0 bases from V and 5 bases from J, with 10 bases between. CDR3 length: 13 residues. The CDR3 region is CAWSVHQGTEAFF. CDR3 DNA sequence: TGTGCCTGGAGTGTACATCAGGGGACTGAAGCTTTCTTT.

The chain is built from TRBV28 and TRBJ2-3, with 9 nucleotides matching TRBD2. J lost 3 bases, V lost 2 bases, and 6 bases had no gene match. Germline V gene sequence: CDR1 MDHEN, CDR2 SYDVKM. The CDR3 totals 16 residues. The CDR3 here is CASSLGRGGATDTQYF. The CDR3 DNA is TGTGCCAGCAGTTTAGGGCGGGGGGGGGCTACAGATACGCAGTATTTT. Using reference TRBV28 and TRBJ2-3 for the parts outside the CDR3, the full variable domain is DVKVTQSSRYLVKRTGEKVFLECVQDMDHENMFWYRQDPGLGLRLIYFSYDVKMKEKGDIPEGYSVSREKKERFSLILESASTNQTSMYLCASSLGRGGATDTQYFGPGTRLTVL.

V and J are TRBV21-1 and TRBJ2-7; the table's TRBD1 call for D was not verified on the DNA. TRBV21-1 is a pseudogene segment. The CDR3 covers 18 residues. The DNA of the CDR3 is TGTGCCAGCAGCAAAGTCTGGGAAACAGGGGCAGCTTCCTACGAGCAGTACTTC. This codes for CASSKVWETGAASYEQYF.

This chain joins TRBV5-1 and TRBJ2-1; D may be TRBD1 (5 bases). Germline values: CDR1 SGHRS, CDR2 YFSETQ. The CDR3 has 15 amino acids. V shed 0 bases and J shed 6 bases, with 13 bases lying between them. The CDR3 sequence: CASSLDPRVGNEQFF. The CDR3 bases are TGCGCCAGCAGCTTGGACCCCAGGGTGGGCAATGAGCAGTTCTTC. The variable domain in full, with the rest retrieved from reference TRBV5-1 and TRBJ2-1, is KAGVTQTPRYLIKTRGQQVTLSCSPISGHRSVSWYQQTPGQGLQFLFEYFSETQRNKGNFPGRFSGRQFSNSRSEMNVSTLELGDSALYLCASSLDPRVGNEQFFGPGTRLTVL.

The chain uses TRBV9 and TRBJ2-7; tentatively, D is TRBD2 (7 bases). From germline, CDR1 is SGDLS and CDR2 YYNGEE. V was trimmed by 4 bases and J by 6 bases, leaving 20 bases between them. The CDR3 spans 15 residues. The CDR3 spells CASSQPLGGGGEQYF. CDR3 nucleotides: TGTGCCAGCAGCCAACCTCTTGGGGGGGGCGGCGAGCAGTACTTC.

This clone turned up a few times. The gene calls are TRBV2 and TRBJ2-5; tentatively, D is TRBD1 (6 bases). The CDR3 covers 12 residues. CDR1 and CDR2 from the germline V gene are SNHLY and FYNNEI. V was cut by 7 bases and J by 5 bases, with 11 bases left in between. The CDR3 loop reads CASMRQEETQYF. The CDR3 bases are TGTGCCAGCATGAGACAGGAGGAGACCCAGTACTTC.

V gene TRBV7-2 combines with J gene TRBJ2-2; 14 bases are a match to TRBD2. This CDR3 contains 16 residues. Germline V lookup: CDR1 SGHTA, CDR2 FQGNSA. The trim removed 3 bases at V and 6 bases at J, leaving 3 bases unmatched. In DNA, the CDR3 is TGTGCCAGCAGCTTGGAGACTAGCGGGGGGGCCGGGGAGCTGTTTTTT. This codes for CASSLETSGGAGELFF.

For the CDR3, the DNA is TGTGCCAGCAGCCGCCGGGACAGGGATCTCGCCCGCCGGACCGGGGAGCTGTTTTTT. This gives the protein CASSRRDRDLARRTGELFF. The chain is built from TRBV7-8 and TRBJ2-2; TRBD1 matches 9 bases. Germline assignment: CDR1 SGHVS and CDR2 FQNEAQ. Unmatched junction bases numbered 18, after V lost 5 bases and J lost 5 bases. The CDR3 is made up of 19 amino acids.

V usage is TRBV4-1 and J usage is TRBJ2-7, with a weak D call TRBD1 (6 bases). V lost 4 bases and J 4 bases, leaving 17 bases between the germline ends. The CDR3 is 15 amino acids. CDR1 is MGHRA, CDR2 YSYEKL, per germline. This CDR3 is CASSLRQEGRYEQYF. The CDR3 region has the DNA TGCGCCAGCAGCCTTCGACAGGAAGGTAGATACGAGCAGTACTTC.

The chain uses TRBV19 and TRBJ1-6; 9 bases map to TRBD1. The V and J ends lost 5 bases and 8 bases, in that order; junction bases with no gene match: 4. From germline, CDR1 is LNHDA and CDR2 SQIVND (reference sequence). The CDR3 sequence is 14 residues long. CDR3 coding DNA: TGTGCCAGTAGTGGGACAGGGTGGGATTCACCCCTCCACTTT. It codes for CASSGTGWDSPLHF.

This rearrangement joins TRBV2 to TRBJ2-3; a weak D match, TRBD2 (7 bases). Germline V CDR1 and CDR2: SNHLY, FYNNEI. V lost 7 bases to trimming and J lost 6 bases, with 17 bases between them. This CDR3 contains 14 residues. The CDR3 DNA reads TGTGCCAGCACAATGGGGGGGCCGGCGGATACGCAGTATTTT. The encoded protein is CASTMGGPADTQYF.

The chain employs TRBV9 and TRBJ2-7; D is possibly TRBD2 (6 bases). Germline CDR1 and CDR2: SGDLS and YYNGEE. The CDR3 totals 14 residues. V was pared by 0 bases and J by 0 bases, with 7 bases between. CDR3 in amino acids: CASSVGDSSYEQYF. The CDR3, as DNA: TGTGCCAGCAGCGTAGGGGACTCCTCCTACGAGCAGTACTTC.

The chain couples TRBV24-1 to TRBJ2-2; 10 bases match TRBD1. CDR1 is KGHDR, CDR2 SFDVKD, per germline. The V gene end was trimmed by 4 bases and the J gene end by 7 bases; junction bases not matched to a gene: 8. The CDR3 loop spans 16 amino acids. The CDR3 sequence: CATSDPRQGAHGELFF. CDR3 nucleotides: TGTGCCACCAGTGACCCTAGACAGGGGGCTCACGGGGAGCTGTTTTTT.

The chain uses TRBV6-5 and TRBJ1-1; TRBD1 aligns across 8 bases. Germline V CDR1 and CDR2: MNHEY, SVGAGI. CDR3 size: 16 residues. V was clipped by 1 base and J by 4 bases; unmatched bases: 8. In DNA form, the CDR3 reads TGTGCCAGCAGTTACTTCGAACAGGGGGGAATCACTGAAGCTTTCTTT. As protein: CASSYFEQGGITEAFF.